Following are 2 T cell receptor beta chains from one sample sequenced in a study of blood T cell repertoires in COVID-19. Generated by immunoSEQ multiplex PCR, the TCRdb table keeps only in-frame clones and is missing some. The sample includes under 300,000 clones, roughly 80% seen only once; the top ten take around 3.7%. The sequenced sample consisted of PBMCs or T cells enriched from blood (not recorded which). The receptors shown here come from a man aged 45-60 years who had recovered from COVID-19.

This clone is a singleton in its sample. The V and J genes are TRBV10-3 and TRBJ2-1, with 9 bases aligning to TRBD2. The CDR3 is 13 amino acids. Unmatched junction bases numbered 3, after V lost 6 bases and J lost 6 bases. CDR1 ENHRY and CDR2 SYGVKD come from the germline V gene. This chain's CDR3 is CAIRGSGGNEQFF. Here the CDR3 DNA reads TGTGCCATCAGAGGTAGCGGGGGCAATGAGCAGTTCTTC.

This clone came up once. V gene TRBV4-1 combines with J gene TRBJ2-7; D ambiguous. Trimming took off 2 bases at V and 5 bases at J, with 7 bases between the two ends. This CDR3 contains 12 residues. In germline, CDR1 is MGHRA, CDR2 YSYEKL. The CDR3 DNA reads TGCGCCAGCAGCCAAACATTCGACGAGCAGTACTTC. Translated: CASSQTFDEQYF.